These T cell receptor beta chains were read from a single sample in a study of T cells in tumors after PD-1 blockade. Assay: immunoSEQ multiplex PCR; the TCRdb copy retains only in-frame clones and omits some. The profile shows roughly 60,000 clones, roughly 77% of them singletons. Sequences were derived from PBMCs, sampled before anti-PD-1 treatment. The receptor set was obtained from a human donor with basal cell carcinoma. Both conserved end residues are part of each CDR3. D genes are given only for firm matches. Clone size appears in some rows only: once, few, many, or a class for an expanded clone.

v_gene,d_gene,len,j_gene,abundance,CDR3aa,CDR3nt
TRBV15,NA,16,TRBJ2-2,NA,CATSRLYGRGTGELFF,TGTGCCACCAGCAGGCTTTATGGAAGGGGCACCGGGGAGCTGTTTTTT
TRBV12-3/TRBV12-4,NA,12,TRBJ2-5,once,CASSQGPGTQYF,TGTGCCAGCAGCCAGGGCCCTGGGACCCAGTACTTC
TRBV18,NA,13,TRBJ2-5,few,CASSRDQLETQYF,TGTGCCAGCTCACGGGATCAACTGGAGACCCAGTACTTC
TRBV2,TRBD2,18,TRBJ2-3,NA,CASSPGLAGAGSTDTQYF,TGTGCCAGCAGTCCGGGACTAGCGGGGGCCGGGAGCACAGATACGCAGTATTTT
TRBV3-1/TRBV3-2,TRBD2,16,TRBJ2-3,NA,CASSKSAGGPSDTQYF,TGTGCCAGCAGTAAATCAGCGGGGGGGCCGTCAGATACGCAGTATTTT
TRBV11-1,NA,14,TRBJ1-1,NA,CASSKKPGGFEAFF,TGTGCCAGCAGCAAGAAACCGGGGGGCTTTGAAGCTTTCTTT
TRBV19,NA,16,TRBJ1-4,NA,CASRDFGGATNEKLFF,TGTGCCAGTAGGGACTTCGGCGGGGCCACTAATGAAAAACTGTTTTTT
TRBV5-4,TRBD2,15,TRBJ2-3,NA,CASSRGGAVTDTQYF,TGTGCCAGCAGCCGCGGGGGGGCCGTAACAGATACGCAGTATTTT
TRBV5-6,TRBD1,13,TRBJ2-7,NA,CASSLHRGREQYF,TGTGCCAGCAGCTTGCACAGGGGGCGCGAGCAGTACTTC
TRBV7-3,NA,13,TRBJ2-3,NA,CASSLTVLHTQYF,TGTGCCAGCAGCCTTACCGTCTTGCATACGCAGTATTTT
TRBV4-2,NA,14,TRBJ2-7,NA,CASSQRGYGYEQYF,TGTGCCAGCAGCCAAAGGGGGTACGGCTACGAGCAGTACTTC
TRBV19,NA,11,TRBJ1-1,NA,CASGMVDPSCF,TGTGCCAGTGGGATGGTTGACCCCTCTTGTTTT
TRBV5-1,TRBD1,14,TRBJ2-5,NA,CASSIGTGRETQYF,TGCGCCAGCAGCATCGGGACAGGGAGAGAGACCCAGTACTTC
TRBV6-2/TRBV6-3,NA,15,TRBJ2-1,NA,CASSYTGITYNEQFF,TGTGCCAGCAGTTATACAGGGATAACCTACAATGAGCAGTTCTTC
TRBV12-3/TRBV12-4,NA,13,TRBJ2-7,NA,CASSSFTNYEQYF,TGTGCCAGCAGTTCCTTTACCAACTACGAGCAGTACTTC
TRBV18,TRBD1,17,TRBJ1-5,NA,CASSSGQALNSNQPQHF,TGTGCCAGCTCTTCGGGACAGGCGCTTAATAGCAATCAGCCCCAGCATTTT
TRBV7-2,TRBD2,15,TRBJ2-7,NA,CASSFTSGGFDEQYF,TGTGCCAGCAGCTTTACTAGCGGGGGGTTCGACGAGCAGTACTTC
TRBV5-6,TRBD1,17,TRBJ2-3,few,CASSLWGRGTLVDTQYF,TGTGCCAGCAGCTTGTGGGGCAGGGGGACGCTTGTGGATACGCAGTATTTT
TRBV7-3,NA,15,TRBJ1-6,NA,CASSLTGRVESPLHF,TGTGCCAGCAGCTTAACGGGCAGGGTCGAATCACCCCTCCACTTT
TRBV4-2,NA,16,TRBJ2-2,few,CASSQGEGGVTGELFF,TGTGCCAGCAGCCAAGGGGAAGGGGGTGTAACCGGGGAGCTGTTTTTT
TRBV19,NA,14,TRBJ1-1,NA,CASSILGQVGEAFF,TGTGCCAGTAGCATATTGGGTCAGGTCGGTGAAGCTTTCTTT
TRBV5-6,NA,15,TRBJ2-3,NA,CASSLVGLSTDTQYF,TGTGCCAGCAGCTTGGTTGGGTTAAGCACAGATACGCAGTATTTT
TRBV12-3/TRBV12-4,NA,13,TRBJ1-1,NA,CASSVKGSGEAFF,TGTGCCAGCAGCGTCAAAGGATCGGGTGAAGCTTTCTTT
TRBV6-1,NA,12,TRBJ1-6,NA,CASSDYNSPLHF,TGTGCCAGCAGTGACTATAATTCACCCCTCCACTTT
TRBV5-1,TRBD2,17,TRBJ2-2,NA,CASSSITSGKDTGELFF,TGCGCCAGCAGCTCCATCACTAGCGGAAAGGACACCGGGGAGCTGTTTTTT
TRBV6-2/TRBV6-3,TRBD2,18,TRBJ2-1,NA,CASSPSGRLAGTTSEQFF,TGTGCCAGCAGCCCTAGCGGTCGACTAGCGGGTACCACAAGTGAGCAGTTCTTC
TRBV1,NA,13,TRBJ2-7,NA,CTSSGTGSYEQYF,TGCACCAGCAGCGGGACAGGCTCCTACGAGCAGTACTTC
TRBV27,TRBD1,14,TRBJ1-6,NA,CASSLDRARSPLHF,TGTGCCAGCAGTTTGGACAGGGCCAGGTCACCCCTCCACTTT
TRBV6-5,NA,12,TRBJ1-6,NA,CASNSQFSPLHF,TGTGCCAGCAATTCCCAGTTCTCACCCCTCCACTTT
TRBV30,NA,11,TRBJ2-1,few,CAWSMSDEQFF,TGTGCCTGGAGTATGAGCGATGAGCAGTTCTTC
TRBV19,NA,14,TRBJ1-1,NA,CASSANGGATEAFF,TGTGCCAGTAGTGCCAACGGGGGTGCCACTGAAGCTTTCTTT
TRBV3-1/TRBV3-2,NA,15,TRBJ1-2,once,CASSKAADSNYGYTF,TGTGCCAGCAGCAAAGCAGCAGACTCTAACTATGGCTACACCTTC
TRBV7-2,TRBD1,17,TRBJ1-2,few,CASSLVRLTGRTYGYTF,TGTGCCAGCAGCTTAGTTAGGTTGACAGGGAGAACCTATGGCTACACCTTC
TRBV10-3,NA,12,TRBJ2-3,few,CAISESTDTQYF,TGTGCCATCAGTGAGAGCACAGATACGCAGTATTTT
TRBV9,TRBD2,15,TRBJ2-7,NA,CASSPRVAGPYEQYF,TGTGCCAGCAGCCCCCGAGTAGCGGGGCCCTACGAGCAGTACTTC
TRBV7-6,TRBD1,15,TRBJ1-4,once,CASSLATGGTEKLFF,TGTGCCAGCAGCTTAGCGACAGGGGGAACTGAAAAACTGTTTTTT
TRBV27,NA,15,TRBJ2-5,medium-sized,CASSPTRVSKETQYF,TGTGCCAGCAGTCCAACCAGGGTGTCAAAAGAGACCCAGTACTTC
TRBV18,TRBD2,15,TRBJ2-2,NA,CASSPSGGRTGELFF,TGTGCCAGCTCACCTAGCGGGGGAAGAACCGGGGAGCTGTTTTTT
TRBV6-5,TRBD1,14,TRBJ2-7,NA,CASRTGQGPYEQYF,TGTGCCAGCAGAACGGGACAGGGGCCCTACGAGCAGTACTTC
TRBV28,NA,13,TRBJ1-6,NA,CASGLLSNSPLHF,TGTGCCAGCGGTCTTCTATCTAATTCACCCCTCCACTTT
TRBV9,TRBD1,13,TRBJ1-1,NA,CASSGTGVTEAFF,TGTGCCAGCAGCGGGACAGGGGTCACTGAAGCTTTCTTT
TRBV7-9,TRBD2,17,TRBJ2-3,NA,CASSLAMSGGFPDTQYF,TGTGCCAGCAGCTTAGCGATGAGCGGGGGGTTTCCGGATACGCAGTATTTT
TRBV18,TRBD1,16,TRBJ1-3,once,CASSPGGGVSGNTIYF,TGTGCCAGCTCACCGGGAGGGGGCGTCTCTGGAAACACCATATATTTT
TRBV3-1/TRBV3-2,NA,17,TRBJ1-2,NA,CASSYIGGDRSNYGYTF,TGTGCCAGCAGCTATATAGGTGGGGACCGGTCTAACTATGGCTACACCTTC
TRBV15,NA,14,TRBJ2-7,NA,CATSREAGAYEQYF,TGTGCCACCAGCAGGGAGGCAGGGGCCTACGAGCAGTACTTC
TRBV30,TRBD1,16,TRBJ1-6,NA,CAWSRDSLSYNSPLHF,TGTGCCTGGAGTCGGGACAGCCTCTCCTATAATTCACCCCTCCACTTT
TRBV19,TRBD1,14,TRBJ1-1,NA,CASSIEIQGAEAFF,TGTGCCAGTAGTATAGAAATACAGGGGGCTGAAGCTTTCTTT
TRBV4-2,NA,14,TRBJ1-2,NA,CASSQGLKNYGYTF,TGTGCCAGCAGCCAAGGGTTAAAAAACTATGGCTACACCTTC
TRBV7-6,NA,13,TRBJ1-1,NA,CASSLGSSFQAFF,TGTGCCAGCAGCTTAGGCAGTAGCTTTCAAGCTTTCTTT
TRBV5-6,TRBD2,15,TRBJ2-5,NA,CASSILAGGHKTQYF,TGTGCCAGCAGCATACTAGCGGGGGGGCATAAGACCCAGTACTTC
TRBV10-2,NA,13,TRBJ1-1,NA,CASKVGFATEAFF,TGCGCCAGCAAGGTGGGCTTTGCCACTGAAGCTTTCTTT
TRBV27,NA,13,TRBJ2-7,NA,CASGGPNSYEQYF,TGTGCCAGTGGGGGTCCAAATTCCTACGAGCAGTACTTC
TRBV5-5,TRBD1,15,TRBJ2-7,NA,CASSLAGTGAYEQYF,TGTGCCAGCAGCTTGGCCGGGACAGGGGCCTACGAGCAGTACTTC
TRBV19,TRBD1,14,TRBJ2-5,NA,CATQRTGVQETQYF,TGTGCCACCCAACGGACAGGGGTGCAAGAGACCCAGTACTTC
TRBV2,NA,13,TRBJ1-2,NA,CASSDWRRYGYTF,TGTGCCAGCAGTGATTGGCGGCGCTATGGCTACACCTTC
TRBV2,TRBD1,15,TRBJ1-1,NA,CASSERDRGRTEAFF,TGTGCCAGCAGTGAACGGGACAGGGGACGAACTGAAGCTTTCTTT
TRBV12-3/TRBV12-4,NA,13,TRBJ2-2,few,CASSFQGPGELFF,TGTGCCAGCAGTTTTCAGGGGCCCGGGGAGCTGTTTTTT
TRBV4-1,TRBD1,15,TRBJ2-2,NA,CASSRPGTGPGELFF,TGCGCCAGCAGCCGTCCCGGGACAGGGCCCGGGGAGCTGTTTTTT
TRBV18,NA,13,TRBJ1-1,NA,CASSPPTSTEAFF,TGTGCCAGCTCACCACCGACAAGCACTGAAGCTTTCTTT